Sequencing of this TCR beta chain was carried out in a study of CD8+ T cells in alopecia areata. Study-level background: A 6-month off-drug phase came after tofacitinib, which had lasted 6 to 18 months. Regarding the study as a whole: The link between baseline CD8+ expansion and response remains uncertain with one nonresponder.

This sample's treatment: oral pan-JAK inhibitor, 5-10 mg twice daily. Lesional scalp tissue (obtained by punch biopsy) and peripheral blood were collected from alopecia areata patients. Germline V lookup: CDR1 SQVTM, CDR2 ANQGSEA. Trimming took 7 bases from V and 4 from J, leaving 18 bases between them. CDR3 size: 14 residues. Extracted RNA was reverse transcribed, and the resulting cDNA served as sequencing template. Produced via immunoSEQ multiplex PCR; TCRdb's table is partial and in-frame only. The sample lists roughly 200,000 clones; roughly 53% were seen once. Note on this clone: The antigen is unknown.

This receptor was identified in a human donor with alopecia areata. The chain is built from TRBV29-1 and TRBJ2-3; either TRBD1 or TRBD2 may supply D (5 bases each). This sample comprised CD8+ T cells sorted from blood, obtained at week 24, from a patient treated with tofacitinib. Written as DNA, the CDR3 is TGCAGCGACGGGACCCCTTCGGGGCCAGATACGCAGTATTTT. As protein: CSDGTPSGPDTQYF.